One and the same sample provided the 20 T cell receptor beta chains below, sequenced in a study of beta chain bispecific antibodies for T cell cancers. The study, taken as a whole, reports: In these mixed samples, most targeted TRBV reads derived from the leukemia cell line.

TCRdb reprocessed the 5' RACE reads via MiXCR and lists one record per CDR3 protein. The repertoire holds about 20,000 distinct CDR3 sequences, with over 2.5% as singletons. Blood mononuclear cells were expanded for 2 to 4 days using either OKT3 anti-CD3 antibody or CD3/CD28 beads. The antigens for these receptors are not known. The source material was healthy donor T cells cultured with leukemia cells. The receptors stem from a human donor in good health. Some clones in this sample may be carry-over from other donors' samples.

This clonotype was counted at least ten times. This rearrangement joins TRBV6-5 to TRBJ1-5, with no clear D. Germline V gene data show CDR1 as MNHEY and CDR2 as SVGAGI. V was cut by 5 bases and J by 1 base, with 12 bases left in between. There are 15 residues in the CDR3. The CDR3 here is CASSPLVESNQPQHF. Here the CDR3 DNA reads TGTGCCAGCAGTCCGCTGGTCGAAAGCAATCAGCCCCAGCATTTT.

This clonotype came up many times. This sequence joins TRBV11-2 and TRBJ2-3, with 9 bases that match TRBD2. The germline gives CDR1 SGHAT, CDR2 FQNNGV. This CDR3 comprises 17 residues. The J segment lost 2 bases and the V segment lost 1 base, leaving 7 bases of the junction unmatched. The CDR3 DNA reads TGTGCCAGCAGCTTAGTGACTAGCGGTGGGTCCACAGATACGCAGTATTTT. This codes for CASSLVTSGGSTDTQYF.

V usage is TRBV7-8 and J usage is TRBJ1-4; tentatively, D is TRBD1 (5 bases). Trimming shortened V by 7 bases and J by 6 bases, and 18 bases separated the two germline ends. Germline V gene sequence: CDR1 SGHVS, CDR2 FQNEAQ. This CDR3 is built from 15 residues. The DNA for the CDR3 is TGTGCCAGCACAAAAACGGGACCGTGGGATGAAAAACTGTTTTTT. Amino acids: CASTKTGPWDEKLFF.

This clonotype showed up many times. The chain employs TRBV5-5 and TRBJ2-5, with 9 bases fitting TRBD2. CDR1 SGHKS and CDR2 YYEKEE come from the germline V gene (reference sequence). The junction had 7 bases not matched to a gene; V was cut back by 4 bases and J by 0 bases. The CDR3 has 16 residues. The CDR3 is CASSGAGGTYQETQYF. The CDR3 nucleotides read TGTGCCAGCAGCGGAGCGGGGGGTACGTACCAAGAGACCCAGTACTTC. Using reference TRBV5-5 and TRBJ2-5 for the parts outside the CDR3, the full variable domain is DAGVTQSPTHLIKTRGQQVTLRCSPISGHKSVSWYQQVLGQGPQFIFQYYEKEERGRGNFPDRFSARQFPNYSSELNVNALLLGDSALYLCASSGAGGTYQETQYFGPGTRLLVL.

This clonotype was counted ten times or more. The V and J genes are TRBV27 and TRBJ2-7; maybe TRBD2 (6 bases). There are 10 residues in the CDR3. The V gene lost 8 bases and the J gene lost 7 bases, with 9 bases spanning the gap. From germline, CDR1 is MNHEY and CDR2 SMNVEV (reference sequence). The CDR3 region has the DNA TGTGCCAGCGGGGACTCGGAGCAGTACTTC. This encodes CASGDSEQYF.

This clonotype was counted many times. The V gene is TRBV19, the J gene TRBJ2-1, with 7 bases identical to TRBD1. V dropped 8 bases and J dropped 4; count of bases not matched to a gene: 5. CDR3 length: 13 amino acids. Per germline, CDR1 LNHDA and CDR2 SQIVND (reference sequence). CDR3 coding DNA: TGTGCCAGTTGTACAGGGGCATACAATGAGCAGTTCTTC. Encoded protein: CASCTGAYNEQFF.

This clonotype was picked up many times. The V and J genes are TRBV10-3 and TRBJ1-2; D uncertain. The CDR3 loop spans 14 amino acids. Germline lookup yields CDR1 ENHRY and CDR2 SYGVKD. Deletions cut 6 bases from V and 4 bases from J, with 15 bases between. CDR3 coding DNA: TGTGCCATCAGCGGGTCCCAAATCTCCTATGGCTACACCTTC. It yields the protein CAISGSQISYGYTF.

This clonotype was detected many times. The chain uses TRBV7-9 and TRBJ2-7, with a weak D call TRBD2 (6 bases). Germline CDR1 is SEHNR and CDR2 is FQNEAQ (reference sequence). Trimming shortened V by 1 base and J by 6 bases, and 7 bases separated the two germline ends. This CDR3 is built from 12 residues. CDR3 protein: CASSLDGGEQYF. The CDR3 DNA follows: TGTGCCAGCAGCTTAGACGGGGGCGAGCAGTACTTC.

This clonotype was found many times. The rearrangement joins TRBV10-3 to TRBJ2-1, with TRBD1 matching 7 bases. V shed 4 bases, J shed 8 bases, and the junction held 8 bases outside the gene matches. The CDR3 runs to 14 residues. Germline values: CDR1 ENHRY, CDR2 SYGVKD. The CDR3 spells CAISARDSIDEQFF. For the CDR3, the DNA is TGTGCCATCAGTGCCCGGGACAGTATCGATGAGCAGTTCTTC.

This clonotype came up many times. The chain is built from TRBV7-9 and TRBJ1-2; 7 bases match TRBD1. Germline lookup yields CDR1 SEHNR and CDR2 FQNEAQ (reference sequence). After removal of 6 bases from V and 3 bases from J, the junction contained 10 bases not matched to a gene. The length of the CDR3 is 15 residues. In DNA form, the CDR3 reads TGTGCCAGCAGTTCTACAGGGGCGCGGGACTATGGCTACACCTTC. Translating gives CASSSTGARDYGYTF.

In this sample, this clonotype turned up many times. The CDR3, as DNA: TGTGCCAGCAGTTTATCCACGGGGATACAAGAGACCCAGTACTTC. Translating it yields CASSLSTGIQETQYF. The chain recombines TRBV27 with TRBJ2-5; TRBD2 is a possible D gene (5 bases). The V end lost 0 bases, the J end lost 2 bases, and 10 bases lay between the germline ends. Germline V gene data show CDR1 as MNHEY and CDR2 as SMNVEV (reference sequence). The CDR3 runs to 15 residues.

This clonotype was counted ten times or more. The chain is built from TRBV5-6 and TRBJ1-1; weak D call: TRBD1 (5 bases). The germline V gene has CDR1 SGHDT and CDR2 YYEEEE. The CDR3 spans 12 residues. With 0 bases removed from V and 11 bases from J, the gap between germline ends came to 11 bases. The CDR3 DNA is TGTGCCAGCAGCTTGGGAGGGGCCGACGCTTTCTTT. Its translation: CASSLGGADAFF.

This clonotype occurred many times. This chain links TRBV4-1 with TRBJ2-1; TRBD1 matches 7 bases. After removal of 4 bases from V and 0 bases from J, the junction contained 9 bases not matched to a gene. This CDR3 spans 17 amino acids. CDR1 is MGHRA, CDR2 YSYEKL, per germline. CDR3 in amino acids: CASSPGQSYSSYNEQFF. CDR3 sequence (DNA): TGCGCCAGCAGCCCGGGACAGAGTTATAGCTCCTACAATGAGCAGTTCTTC.

This clonotype was seen at least ten times. The V call is TRBV27, the J call TRBJ1-5; D may be TRBD1 (6 bases). The CDR3 is made up of 13 amino acids. Between the trimmed V and J ends, which lost 3 bases and 4 bases, there was a span of 7 bases. Germline CDR1 is MNHEY and CDR2 is SMNVEV (reference sequence). The DNA of the CDR3 is TGTGCCAGCAGTTTTAGGGGGAATCAGCCCCAGCATTTT. It codes for CASSFRGNQPQHF.

This clonotype has more than one count but fewer than ten. The rearrangement uses TRBV7-6 and TRBJ2-7, with D tentatively TRBD2 (7 bases). The V and J ends lost 5 bases and 4 bases respectively, with 18 bases between them. The CDR3 is 15 amino acids. Germline V lookup: CDR1 SGHVS, CDR2 FNYEAQ. CDR3 in amino acids: CASSLGGGTQYEQYF. The CDR3 region has the DNA TGTGCCAGCAGCCTGGGGGGGGGGACACAGTACGAGCAGTACTTC. Looking up the rest from reference TRBV7-6 and TRBJ2-7 gives the full variable domain: GAGVSQSPRYKVTKRGQDVALRCDPISGHVSLYWYRQALGQGPEFLTYFNYEAQQDKSGLPNDRFSAERPEGSISTLTIQRTEQRDSAMYRCASSLGGGTQYEQYFGPGTRLTVT.

This clonotype was seen many times. This chain joins TRBV2 and TRBJ2-7; the D call may be TRBD1 or TRBD2 (5 bases each). This CDR3 is 16 amino acids long. Trimming took off 5 bases at V and 2 bases at J, with 19 bases between the two ends. The V gene's germline CDR1 is SNHLY and CDR2 FYNNEI. The CDR3 loop is CASSLEGRVDPYEQYF. The CDR3 DNA is TGTGCCAGCAGTCTCGAGGGACGGGTAGATCCCTACGAGCAGTACTTC.

This clonotype was picked up many times. The rearrangement links TRBV5-5 to TRBJ2-2; D unresolved. The germline gives CDR1 SGHKS, CDR2 YYEKEE (reference sequence). This CDR3 is built from 15 residues. V was pared by 1 base and J by 5 bases, with 12 bases between. CDR3 amino acids: CASSLSSAQTGELFF. CDR3 sequence (DNA): TGTGCCAGCAGCTTGTCTAGTGCCCAAACCGGGGAGCTGTTTTTT.

J is TRBJ1-4 and V is TRBV20-1; a possible D gene is TRBD1 (5 bases). CDR1 and CDR2 from the germline V gene are DFQATT and SNEGSKA (reference sequence). V was trimmed by 0 bases and J by 4 bases, leaving 12 bases between them. This CDR3 spans 15 amino acids. CDR3 protein: CSARDRGTFNEKLFF. CDR3 nucleotides: TGCAGTGCTAGAGACCGAGGGACTTTTAATGAAAAACTGTTTTTT.

This clonotype was seen many times. The chain combines TRBV10-3 with TRBJ1-4; unclear D gene. CDR1 and CDR2 (germline): ENHRY, SYGVKD. V lost 3 bases and J lost 8, with 10 bases in between. The CDR3 sequence is 13 residues long. The CDR3 region is CAISDRALEKLFF. CDR3 in DNA: TGTGCCATCAGTGACCGGGCTTTAGAAAAACTGTTTTTT.

This clonotype showed up many times. The chain has TRBV3-1 and TRBJ2-1, with TRBD2 matching over 7 bases. This CDR3 has 18 residues. The V segment lost 1 base and the J segment 0 bases; nucleotides outside the gene matches: 9. Per the germline V gene, CDR1 is LGHDT and CDR2 is YNNKEL (reference sequence). For the CDR3, the DNA is TGTGCCAGCAGCCAAGGTGGGCAGCGGGGCTACTCCTACAATGAGCAGTTCTTC. Protein sequence: CASSQGGQRGYSYNEQFF.